The 32 T cell receptor beta chains reported below all come from one sample, sequenced in a study of identical twins. TCRdb reanalysed the 5' RACE reads using MiXCR and keeps one entry per CDR3 protein. The sample records about 520,000 distinct CDR3 sequences, 22% being singletons. This same sample was also part of a study on T cells expressing NK-cell markers.

The sequenced material came from CD4+ T cells sorted from blood. Receptor source: a woman between 18 and 29 years old in good health.

The chain is built from TRBV15 and TRBJ2-7, with D hard to call. Germline lookup yields CDR1 LNHNV and CDR2 YYDKDF (reference sequence). Trimming took 1 base from V and 3 from J, leaving 7 bases between them. This CDR3 has 13 amino acids. CDR3 sequence reads: CATSRALGYEQYF. CDR3 nucleotide sequence: TGTGCCACCAGCAGAGCGCTGGGCTACGAGCAGTACTTC.

This rearrangement joins TRBV7-2 to TRBJ2-7; 7 positions agree with TRBD2. This CDR3 contains 15 residues. CDR1 SGHTA and CDR2 FQGNSA come from the germline V gene. The ends lost 8 bases at V and 0 bases at J; junction bases unmatched: 10. The CDR3 DNA reads TGTGCCAGCGGCGTAGGGGCGGGAGCCTCCTACGAGCAGTACTTC. Its protein product is CASGVGAGASYEQYF.

This clonotype came up many times. The chain uses TRBV20-1 and TRBJ2-1; a weak D match, TRBD2 (5 bases). The CDR3 is 14 amino acids. In germline, CDR1 is DFQATT, CDR2 SNEGSKA (reference sequence). V shed 1 base and J shed 5 bases, with 12 bases lying between them. CDR3 sequence (DNA): TGCAGTGCTAGAGGCCAGACTATCCACAATGAGCAGTTCTTC. Translating it yields CSARGQTIHNEQFF.

As concerns this clonotype: At one end, the junction sequence differs from germline, possibly due to a read error. The chain links TRBV7-2 to TRBJ2-2; 13 bases are a match to TRBD2. The CDR3 loop spans 16 amino acids. The germline CDR1 and CDR2 sequences are SGHTA and FQGNSA. CDR3 nucleotide sequence: TGTGCCAGCAGCTTCTCCGGGACTAGCGGGACCGCGGAGCTGTTTTTT. Translated, it gives CASSFSGTSGTAELFF.

The V gene is TRBV20-1, the J gene TRBJ2-7; TRBD2 might be the D (7 bases). V was trimmed by 2 bases and J by 2 bases, leaving 13 bases between them. This CDR3 is 14 amino acids long. Germline loops: CDR1 DFQATT, CDR2 SNEGSKA (reference sequence). The CDR3 DNA follows: TGCAGTGCTAGAAAGGGGGGGAGGACCTACGAGCAGTACTTC. It is translated as CSARKGGRTYEQYF.

The chain couples TRBV10-3 to TRBJ2-7; no definite D call. The CDR3 runs to 17 residues. Germline V gene data show CDR1 as ENHRY and CDR2 as SYGVKD. V lost 2 bases and J 1 base, leaving 18 bases between the germline ends. The CDR3: CAISEPSPKRKSYEQYF. For the CDR3, the DNA is TGTGCCATCAGTGAGCCGAGTCCCAAAAGGAAATCCTACGAGCAGTACTTC.

The rearrangement links TRBV20-1 to TRBJ2-7; TRBD2 is a possible D gene (6 bases). The CDR3 has 12 residues. V lost 6 bases and J lost 6, with 15 bases in between. The V gene's germline CDR1 is DFQATT and CDR2 SNEGSKA (reference sequence). The chain's CDR3 is CSAWRGGVEQYF. In DNA form, the CDR3 reads TGCAGTGCATGGCGAGGAGGGGTCGAGCAGTACTTC.

This clonotype has ten or more counts. The chain recombines TRBV3-1 with TRBJ2-7; no clear D gene. Germline CDR1 LGHDT, CDR2 YNNKEL (reference sequence). V lost 5 bases, J lost 6 bases, and 11 bases lay in between. This CDR3 has 12 residues. Here the CDR3 DNA reads TGTGCCAGCAGCGGCTATGGTCCCGAGCAGTACTTC. This sequence encodes CASSGYGPEQYF.

J is TRBJ2-3 and V is TRBV20-1, with 8 bases fitting TRBD2. CDR3 length: 15 residues. Germline CDR1 and CDR2: DFQATT and SNEGSKA (reference sequence). Germline trimming cut 1 base from V and 5 bases from J; bases unmatched to any gene: 8. DNA for the CDR3: TGCAGTGCTAGAGCCGGGGGGGTCACCGAAGATACGCAGTATTTT. The encoded protein is CSARAGGVTEDTQYF.

The chain joins TRBV9 to TRBJ2-5; 8 bases align to TRBD2. V lost 2 bases to trimming and J lost 2 bases; unmatched junction nucleotides: 5. Germline loops: CDR1 SGDLS, CDR2 YYNGEE. This CDR3 contains 15 residues. The CDR3 reads CASSVGGGTQETQYF. CDR3 coding DNA: TGTGCCAGCAGCGTCGGCGGGGGGACGCAAGAGACCCAGTACTTC. Combining the CDR3 with reference TRBV9 and TRBJ2-5 gives the whole variable domain DSGVTQTPKHLITATGQRVTLRCSPRSGDLSVYWYQQSLDQGLQFLIQYYNGEERAKGNILERFSAQQFPDLHSELNLSSLELGDSALYFCASSVGGGTQETQYFGPGTRLLVL.

This clonotype was found a few times. The V call is TRBV12-3 or TRBV12-4, the J call TRBJ2-4; tentatively, D is TRBD2 (5 bases). The CDR3 length is 17 residues. The V gene lost 3 bases and the J gene lost 0 bases, with 15 bases spanning the gap. The CDR3 DNA reads TGTGCCAGCAGTTTGAAGCGGTCGGAGATAGCCAAAAACATTCAGTACTTC. Translation gives CASSLKRSEIAKNIQYF.

This chain connects TRBV7-9 to TRBJ2-1; 7 nucleotides line up with TRBD2. The CDR3 contains 16 residues. V gave up 5 bases and J gave up 6 bases; unmatched junction bases: 13. Per germline, CDR1 SEHNR and CDR2 FQNEAQ (reference sequence). CDR3 in DNA: TGTGCCAGCAGCCCGAGAGTCCAGCGGGAAATCAATGAGCAGTTCTTC. Translated, it gives CASSPRVQREINEQFF.

This clonotype appeared many times. The chain carries TRBV5-1 and TRBJ2-3, with TRBD2 as a possible D gene (6 bases). Deletions cut 4 bases from V and 0 bases from J, with 9 bases between. The CDR3 consists of 14 residues. Germline values: CDR1 SGHRS, CDR2 YFSETQ. The CDR3 here is CASSGGLSTDTQYF. CDR3 nucleotide sequence: TGCGCCAGCAGCGGCGGACTAAGCACAGATACGCAGTATTTT.

This chain's CDR3 is CSASLPGTYEQYF. As DNA, the CDR3 is TGCAGTGCTAGTCTCCCAGGGACCTACGAGCAGTACTTC. The V gene is TRBV20-1, the J gene TRBJ2-7; a weak D match, TRBD1 (5 bases). This CDR3 comprises 13 residues. Trimming took 3 bases from V and 2 from J, leaving 11 bases between them. Germline loops: CDR1 DFQATT, CDR2 SNEGSKA (reference sequence).

This chain joins TRBV7-9 and TRBJ2-3, with 10 bases matching TRBD2. The germline gives CDR1 SEHNR, CDR2 FQNEAQ (reference sequence). Trimming cost V 5 bases and J 4 bases; bases outside gene matches: 9. The CDR3 consists of 16 residues. The chain's CDR3 is CASSLYYLAGADTQYF. The CDR3 nucleotides read TGTGCCAGCAGCCTTTACTACCTAGCGGGAGCAGATACGCAGTATTTT.

This clonotype has ten or more counts. The genes are TRBV12-3 or TRBV12-4 and TRBJ2-1; D gene ambiguous. Trimming left V 4 bases short and J 11 bases short, with 9 bases between. The CDR3 has 11 residues. The CDR3 DNA follows: TGTGCCAGCAGTTCAGCGAGACAGCAGTTCTTC. It encodes CASSSARQQFF.

V is TRBV10-3 and J is TRBJ2-6, with TRBD2 matching over 8 bases. The ends lost 3 bases at V and 0 bases at J; junction bases unmatched: 10. This CDR3 is built from 19 residues. Germline values: CDR1 ENHRY, CDR2 SYGVKD. CDR3 sequence reads: CAISEIGSGTRSGANVLTF. The CDR3 DNA sequence: TGTGCCATCAGTGAAATAGGTAGCGGGACTCGCTCTGGGGCCAACGTCCTGACTTTC.

The chain recombines TRBV3-1 with TRBJ2-2; no reliable D call. CDR1 is LGHDT and CDR2 is YNNKEL in the germline V gene (reference sequence). The V and J ends lost 4 bases and 6 bases respectively, with 15 bases between them. The CDR3 consists of 15 residues. The CDR3 bases are TGTGCCAGCAGCCGTACCGGCTTCGTAGCCGGGGAGCTGTTTTTT. Translating gives CASSRTGFVAGELFF.

The chain recombines TRBV6-2 or TRBV6-3 with TRBJ2-5; D call uncertain. V was pared by 0 bases and J by 1 base, with 12 bases between. This CDR3 has 16 residues. The germline CDR1 and CDR2 sequences are MNHEY and SVGEGT. The CDR3 bases are TGTGCCAGCAGTTACTCCTTACACTCTCTCCAAGAGACCCAGTACTTC. Protein: CASSYSLHSLQETQYF.

This rearrangement joins TRBV27 to TRBJ2-1; D is perhaps TRBD2 (6 bases). Germline V gene data show CDR1 as MNHEY and CDR2 as SMNVEV (reference sequence). The CDR3 is made up of 16 amino acids. The ends were cut back, 6 bases at V and 6 bases at J, with 21 bases in the middle. CDR3 region: CASRQLSGTRANEQFF. CDR3 DNA: TGTGCCAGCAGACAACTTAGCGGAACCCGGGCCAATGAGCAGTTCTTC.

This clonotype was observed at least ten times. CDR3 coding DNA: TGTGCCAGCAGCTTCCGACAGAACACTGAAGCTTTCTTT. Protein: CASSFRQNTEAFF. The V gene is TRBV7-9, the J gene TRBJ1-1; D gene unclear. The CDR3 is 13 residues long. Trimming took 3 bases from V and 1 from J, leaving 6 bases between them. The germline CDR1 and CDR2 sequences are SEHNR and FQNEAQ (reference sequence).

This clonotype has more than one count but fewer than ten. The chain recombines TRBV12-3 or TRBV12-4 with TRBJ2-1, with a tentative D call TRBD1 (8 bases). The V end lost 3 bases, the J end lost 15 bases, and 15 bases lay between the germline ends. CDR3 length: 12 residues. The DNA of the CDR3 is TGTGCCAGCAGTTTGGATCACAGGGGGGGGTTCTTC. Protein sequence: CASSLDHRGGFF.

This rearrangement joins TRBV18 to TRBJ2-1; 10 bases are a match to TRBD2. The trim removed 3 bases at V and 5 bases at J, leaving 7 bases unmatched. The CDR3 runs to 16 residues. In germline, CDR1 is KGHSH, CDR2 LQKENI. The CDR3 bases are TGTGCCAGCTCACCTCTCCGGACTAGCGGCCACAATGAGCAGTTCTTC. Its protein product is CASSPLRTSGHNEQFF.

The rearrangement links TRBV25-1 to TRBJ2-1; 8 nucleotides match TRBD2. The germline CDR1 and CDR2 sequences are MGHDK and SYGVNS. The CDR3 loop spans 15 amino acids. V lost 4 bases and J lost 9; bases outside the gene matches: 11. In DNA form, the CDR3 reads TGTGCCAGCAGTGTCGGGGGGGTGGCCTACGGTGAGCAGTTCTTC. This encodes CASSVGGVAYGEQFF.

This clonotype was seen a few times. J is TRBJ2-7 and V is TRBV4-3, with D perhaps TRBD2 (6 bases). CDR1 LGHNA and CDR2 YSLEER come from the germline V gene. V was clipped by 0 bases and J by 4 bases, with 13 bases between them. The CDR3 length is 15 residues. The CDR3, as DNA: TGCGCCAGCAGCCAAGAGGGCAGGCGGGGTTACGAGCAGTACTTC. It specifies CASSQEGRRGYEQYF.

The rearrangement joins TRBV10-3 to TRBJ2-7, with TRBD1 matching 12 bases. The ends lost 7 bases at V and 6 bases at J; junction bases unmatched: 7. CDR1 ENHRY and CDR2 SYGVKD come from the germline V gene. The CDR3 spans 14 residues. CDR3 sequence reads: CAIIPGTGGTEQYF. DNA for the CDR3: TGTGCCATCATTCCCGGGACAGGGGGCACCGAGCAGTACTTC.

The chain couples TRBV12-3 or TRBV12-4 to TRBJ2-1, with 12 bases lining up with TRBD2. This CDR3 contains 15 residues. With V trimmed by 6 bases and J by 3 bases, 3 bases remained unmatched. The CDR3 bases are TGTGCCAGCAGGCCTAGCGGGAGGGGCTACAATGAGCAGTTCTTC. It yields the protein CASRPSGRGYNEQFF.

This clonotype occurred many times. The DNA of the CDR3 is TGTGCCAGCAGAACTAGCGGGGCCGACACAGATACGCAGTATTTT. Protein: CASRTSGADTDTQYF. The rearrangement joins TRBV6-4 to TRBJ2-3, with 10 bases identical to TRBD2. V lost 6 bases, J lost 2 bases, and 5 bases stayed unmatched. The CDR3 totals 15 residues. Per germline, CDR1 MRHNA and CDR2 SNTAGT.

The V gene is TRBV29-1, the J gene TRBJ1-1; 8 bases agree with TRBD1. V gave up 6 bases and J gave up 0 bases; unmatched junction bases: 3. In germline, CDR1 is SQVTM, CDR2 ANQGSEA. The length of the CDR3 is 13 residues. The CDR3 nucleotides are TGCAGCGTCGGGACAGGATTGAACACTGAAGCTTTCTTT. This encodes CSVGTGLNTEAFF.

The rearrangement joins TRBV20-1 to TRBJ1-2; D is unclear. V was shortened by 6 bases and J by 2 bases, with 10 bases between the two germline ends. Germline V gene lookup returns CDR1 DFQATT and CDR2 SNEGSKA (reference sequence). The CDR3 loop spans 12 amino acids. CDR3 sequence (DNA): TGCAGTGCCAATCTAGGGAACTATGGCTACACCTTC. This translates into CSANLGNYGYTF.

This clonotype was found once. This chain connects TRBV3-1 to TRBJ2-7; no definite D call. The CDR3 contains 12 residues. V was clipped by 2 bases and J by 4 bases, with 6 bases between them. Germline V gene sequence: CDR1 LGHDT, CDR2 YNNKEL (reference sequence). The CDR3 here is CASSQLRYEQYF. The CDR3 bases are TGTGCCAGCAGCCAACTGCGGTACGAGCAGTACTTC.

The rearrangement uses TRBV7-2 and TRBJ1-4; the D gene is possibly TRBD1 (6 bases). The germline V gene encodes CDR1 SGHTA and CDR2 FQGNSA. Deletions cut 3 bases from V and 6 bases from J, with 11 bases between. The CDR3 has 14 residues. This CDR3 is CASSLTGGYEKLFF. CDR3 bases: TGTGCCAGCAGCTTGACAGGAGGGTATGAAAAACTGTTTTTT.